This TCR beta chain was identified in a study of T cell responses to AZD1222 COVID-19 vaccine. Across the whole study: Pooled in the analysis were second doses at about 4 or about 12 weeks.

Study-wide results and limits: Mostly white British, mostly female donors; authors suggested clonal diversity may be underestimated. Spike as a whole was targeted by vaccine-associated CD4 TCRs, dominant at 160-218 and 743-854. Increased Spike-specific TCR breadth and depth were observed after two AZD1222 doses.

Sequencing used immunoSEQ multiplex PCR; TCRdb keeps in-frame clones, though not all of them. The sample carries about 92,000 clones, around 86% recorded once. Points on this clone: What it binds is not known.

Germline loops: CDR1 MNHNS, CDR2 SASEGT. Between the trimmed V and J ends, which lost 3 bases and 4 bases, there was a span of 6 bases. The CDR3 has 12 residues. The chain combines TRBV6-1 with TRBJ1-1, with unresolved D. The sequence was obtained from an adult in good health. This specimen was peripheral blood, taken on day 0 of AZD1222 vaccination. The CDR3 DNA is TGTGCCAGCAGTGACAGGCCCACTGAAGCTTTCTTT. Its translation is CASSDRPTEAFF.